This TCR beta chain was recovered during a study of T cells after posttransplantation cyclophosphamide. This clone occurred many times. The CDR3 is 15 residues long. The V gene lost 5 bases and the J gene lost 0 bases, with 10 bases spanning the gap. Germline V gene sequence: CDR1 SGHVS, CDR2 FQNEAQ. Busulfan-fludarabine conditioning, marrow transplant, and cyclophosphamide on days +3 and +4 were administered. The table came from immunoSEQ multiplex PCR; TCRdb's copy has only in-frame clones and leaves some out. This sample includes 9,500 to 15,000 clones with no singletons; its ten biggest clones take up roughly 27%.

The TCR sequence derives from a female patient aged 35 to 55 who received an allogeneic stem cell transplant from a related donor, was CMV-positive, and had acute GVHD only. A subset of T cells may come from the graft donor. This specimen was PBMCs, taken after allogeneic stem cell transplant with posttransplant cyclophosphamide. The V gene is TRBV7-8, the J gene TRBJ1-4; D uncertain. CDR3 DNA: TGTGCCAGCAGCCCTTGGACTGCAACTAATGAAAAACTGTTTTTT. Its translation: CASSPWTATNEKLFF.